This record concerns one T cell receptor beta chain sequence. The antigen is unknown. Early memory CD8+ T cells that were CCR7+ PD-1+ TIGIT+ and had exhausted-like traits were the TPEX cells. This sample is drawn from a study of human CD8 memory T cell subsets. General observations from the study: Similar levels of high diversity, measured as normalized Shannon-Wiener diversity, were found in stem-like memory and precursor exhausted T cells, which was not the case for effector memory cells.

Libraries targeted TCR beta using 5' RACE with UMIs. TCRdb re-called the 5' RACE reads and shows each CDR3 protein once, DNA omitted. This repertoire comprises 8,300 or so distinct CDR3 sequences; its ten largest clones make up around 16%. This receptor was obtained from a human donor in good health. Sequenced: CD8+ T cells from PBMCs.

CDR3 residues: CASRATGGDEQYF. The chain recombines TRBV5-1 with TRBJ2-7; TCRdb designates TRBD1, a call that cannot be tested without DNA. The CDR3 extends over 13 amino acids. Germline loops: CDR1 SGHRS, CDR2 YFSETQ.